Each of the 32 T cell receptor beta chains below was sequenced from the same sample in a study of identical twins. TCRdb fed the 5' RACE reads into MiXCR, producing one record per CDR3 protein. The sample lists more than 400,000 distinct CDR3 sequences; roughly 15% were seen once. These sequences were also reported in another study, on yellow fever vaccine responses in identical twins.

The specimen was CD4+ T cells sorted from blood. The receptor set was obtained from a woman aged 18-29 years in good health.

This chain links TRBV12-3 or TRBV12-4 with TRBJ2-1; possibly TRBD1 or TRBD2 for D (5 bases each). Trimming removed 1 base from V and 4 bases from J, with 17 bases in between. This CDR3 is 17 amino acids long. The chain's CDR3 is CASSLDIPWGPYNEQFF. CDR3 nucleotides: TGTGCCAGCAGTTTAGACATTCCCTGGGGACCTTACAATGAGCAGTTCTTC.

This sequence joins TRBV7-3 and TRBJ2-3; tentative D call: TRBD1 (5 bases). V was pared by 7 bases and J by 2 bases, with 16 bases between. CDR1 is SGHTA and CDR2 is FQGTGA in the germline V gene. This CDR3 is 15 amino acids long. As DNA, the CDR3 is TGTGCCAGCACCCTGTTGGGGCGCCCCACAGATACGCAGTATTTT. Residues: CASTLLGRPTDTQYF.

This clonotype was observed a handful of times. CDR3 in amino acids: CSVGLAGGSTDTQYF. DNA of the CDR3: TGCAGCGTTGGGCTAGCGGGGGGGTCCACAGATACGCAGTATTTT. The chain couples TRBV29-1 to TRBJ2-3; 12 bases are shared with TRBD2. V lost 4 bases and J lost 2; bases outside the gene matches: 4. The CDR3 spans 15 residues. Germline CDR1 reads SQVTM; CDR2 reads ANQGSEA.

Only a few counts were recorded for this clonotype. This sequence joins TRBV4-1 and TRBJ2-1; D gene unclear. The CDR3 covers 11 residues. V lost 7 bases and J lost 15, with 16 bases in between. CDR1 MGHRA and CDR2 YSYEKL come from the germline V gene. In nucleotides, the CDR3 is TGCGCCAGCAAGGCAGACGGCCAGCGGTTCTTC. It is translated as CASKADGQRFF.

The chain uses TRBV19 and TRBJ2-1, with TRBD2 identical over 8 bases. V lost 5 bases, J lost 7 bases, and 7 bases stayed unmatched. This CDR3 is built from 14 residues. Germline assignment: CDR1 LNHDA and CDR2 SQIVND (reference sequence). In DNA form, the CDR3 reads TGTGCCAGTAGTCCGCGGACTAGCAAGAATGAGCAGTTCTTC. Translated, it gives CASSPRTSKNEQFF.

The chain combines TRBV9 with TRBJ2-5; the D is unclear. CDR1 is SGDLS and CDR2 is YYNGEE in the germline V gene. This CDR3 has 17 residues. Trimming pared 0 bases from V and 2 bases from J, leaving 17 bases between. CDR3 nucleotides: TGTGCCAGCAGCGTAGGAGGCCCGTCCCAGACGCAAGAGACCCAGTACTTC. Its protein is CASSVGGPSQTQETQYF.

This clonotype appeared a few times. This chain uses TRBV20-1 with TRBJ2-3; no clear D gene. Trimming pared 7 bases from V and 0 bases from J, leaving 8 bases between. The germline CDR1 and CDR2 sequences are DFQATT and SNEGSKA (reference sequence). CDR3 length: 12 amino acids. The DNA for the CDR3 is TGCAGTGGTGCCCTGAGCACAGATACGCAGTATTTT. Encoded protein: CSGALSTDTQYF.

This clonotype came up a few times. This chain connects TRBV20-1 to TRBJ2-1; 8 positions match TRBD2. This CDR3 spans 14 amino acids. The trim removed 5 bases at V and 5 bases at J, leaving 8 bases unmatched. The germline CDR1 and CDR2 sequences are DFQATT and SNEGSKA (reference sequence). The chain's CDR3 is CSAFSGIPHNEQFF. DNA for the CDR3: TGCAGTGCTTTTAGCGGGATACCTCACAATGAGCAGTTCTTC.

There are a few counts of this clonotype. CDR3 coding DNA: TGTGCCAGCTCACCAACAGGGGGGGATGAAGCTTTCTTT. Its protein product is CASSPTGGDEAFF. The V and J genes are TRBV18 and TRBJ1-1, with 8 bases identical to TRBD1. The CDR3 has 13 residues. Germline CDR1 KGHSH, CDR2 LQKENI. Losses at the gene ends were 2 bases for V and 7 bases for J; bases not matched to a gene: 3.

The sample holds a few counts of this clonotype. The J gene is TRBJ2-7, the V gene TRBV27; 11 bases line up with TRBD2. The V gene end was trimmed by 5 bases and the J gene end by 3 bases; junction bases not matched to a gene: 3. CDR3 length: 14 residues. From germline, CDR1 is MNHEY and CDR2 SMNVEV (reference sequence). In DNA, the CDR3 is TGTGCCAGCAGTACTAGCGGGAGAATCTACGAGCAGTACTTC. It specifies CASSTSGRIYEQYF.

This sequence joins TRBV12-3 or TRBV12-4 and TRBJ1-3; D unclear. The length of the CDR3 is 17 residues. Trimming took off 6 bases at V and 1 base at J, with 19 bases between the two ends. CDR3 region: CASRGHRDGGSGNTIYF. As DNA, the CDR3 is TGTGCCAGCAGGGGCCATCGGGATGGAGGATCTGGAAACACCATATATTTT.

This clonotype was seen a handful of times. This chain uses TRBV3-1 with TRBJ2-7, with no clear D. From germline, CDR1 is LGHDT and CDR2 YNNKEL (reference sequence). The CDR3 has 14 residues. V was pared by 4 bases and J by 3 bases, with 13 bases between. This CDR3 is CASSLSTQNYEQYV. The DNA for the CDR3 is TGTGCCAGCAGCCTAAGCACACAAAACTACGAGCAGTACGTC.

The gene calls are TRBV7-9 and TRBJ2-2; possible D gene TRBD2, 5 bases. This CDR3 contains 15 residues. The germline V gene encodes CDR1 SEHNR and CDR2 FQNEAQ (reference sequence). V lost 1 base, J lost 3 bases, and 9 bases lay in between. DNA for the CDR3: TGTGCCAGCAGCTTAGGAGGGATAGACACCGGGGAGCTGTTTTTT. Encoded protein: CASSLGGIDTGELFF.

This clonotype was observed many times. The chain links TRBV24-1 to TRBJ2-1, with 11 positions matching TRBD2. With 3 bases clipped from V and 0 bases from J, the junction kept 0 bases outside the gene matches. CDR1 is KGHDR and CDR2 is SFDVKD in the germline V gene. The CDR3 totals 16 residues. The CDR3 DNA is TGTGCCACCAGTGATCTAGCGGGGGGCTCCTACAATGAGCAGTTCTTC. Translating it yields CATSDLAGGSYNEQFF.

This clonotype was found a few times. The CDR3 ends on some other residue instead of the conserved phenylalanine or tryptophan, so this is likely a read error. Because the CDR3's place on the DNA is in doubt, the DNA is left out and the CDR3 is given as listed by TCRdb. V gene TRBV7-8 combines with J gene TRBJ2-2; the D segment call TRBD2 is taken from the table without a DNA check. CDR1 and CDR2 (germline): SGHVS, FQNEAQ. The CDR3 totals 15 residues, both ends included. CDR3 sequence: CASSLRGLAGDLTPG.

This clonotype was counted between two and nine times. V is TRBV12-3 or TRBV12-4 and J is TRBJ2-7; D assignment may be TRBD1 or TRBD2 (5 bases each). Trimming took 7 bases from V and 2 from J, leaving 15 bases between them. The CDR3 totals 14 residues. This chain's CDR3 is CASTGTSTTYEQYF. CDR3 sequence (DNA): TGTGCCAGCACCGGGACCTCCACCACCTACGAGCAGTACTTC.

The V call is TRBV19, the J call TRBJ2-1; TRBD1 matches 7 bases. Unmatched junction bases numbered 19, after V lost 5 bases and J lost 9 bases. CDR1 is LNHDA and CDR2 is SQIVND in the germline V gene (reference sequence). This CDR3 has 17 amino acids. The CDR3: CASSWVATQGSKAEQFF. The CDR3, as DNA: TGTGCCAGTAGTTGGGTAGCCACACAGGGGAGTAAAGCTGAGCAGTTCTTC.

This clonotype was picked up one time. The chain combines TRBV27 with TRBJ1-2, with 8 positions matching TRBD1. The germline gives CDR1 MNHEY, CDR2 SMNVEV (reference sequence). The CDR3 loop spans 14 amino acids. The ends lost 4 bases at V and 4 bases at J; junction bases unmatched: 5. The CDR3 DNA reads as TGTGCCAGCAGTTCCCTCAGGGGGCGCTATGGCTACACCTTC. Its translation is CASSSLRGRYGYTF.

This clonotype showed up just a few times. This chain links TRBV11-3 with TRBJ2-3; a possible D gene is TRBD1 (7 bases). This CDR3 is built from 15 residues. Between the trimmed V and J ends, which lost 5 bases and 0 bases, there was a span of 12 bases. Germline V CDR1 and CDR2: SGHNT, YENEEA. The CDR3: CASSAQGTSTDTQYF. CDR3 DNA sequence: TGTGCCAGCAGCGCACAGGGGACTAGCACAGATACGCAGTATTTT.

The CDR3 sequence: CASSLVVQKSTDTQYF. DNA for the CDR3: TGCGCCAGCAGCTTGGTAGTCCAGAAGAGCACAGATACGCAGTATTTT. The chain uses TRBV5-1 and TRBJ2-3, with D unclear. CDR1 is SGHRS, CDR2 YFSETQ, per germline. Trimming shortened V by 0 bases and J by 0 bases, and 11 bases separated the two germline ends. The CDR3 contains 16 residues.

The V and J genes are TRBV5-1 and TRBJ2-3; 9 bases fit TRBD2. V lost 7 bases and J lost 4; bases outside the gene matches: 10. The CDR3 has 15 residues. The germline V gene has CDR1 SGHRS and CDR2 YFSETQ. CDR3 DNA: TGCGCCAGCGCAGTCCTAGCGGGAAGAGCAGATACGCAGTATTTT. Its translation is CASAVLAGRADTQYF.

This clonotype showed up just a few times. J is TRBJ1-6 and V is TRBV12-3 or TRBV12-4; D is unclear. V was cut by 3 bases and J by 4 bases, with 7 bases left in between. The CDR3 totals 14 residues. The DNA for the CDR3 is TGTGCCAGCAGTTTTGGCGGGTATAATTCACCCCTCCACTTT. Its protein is CASSFGGYNSPLHF.

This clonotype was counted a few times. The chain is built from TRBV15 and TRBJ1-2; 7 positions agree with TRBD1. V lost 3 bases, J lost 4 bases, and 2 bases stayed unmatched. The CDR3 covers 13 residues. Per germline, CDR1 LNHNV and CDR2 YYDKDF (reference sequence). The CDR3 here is CATSRDRSYGYTF. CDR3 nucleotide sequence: TGTGCCACCAGCAGGGACAGGAGCTATGGCTACACCTTC.

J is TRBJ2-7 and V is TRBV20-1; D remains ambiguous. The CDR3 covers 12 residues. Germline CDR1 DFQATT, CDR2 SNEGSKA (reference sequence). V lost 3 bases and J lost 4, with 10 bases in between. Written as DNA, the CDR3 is TGCAGTGCTAGGGTAACGGTGTACGAGCAGTACTTC. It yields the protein CSARVTVYEQYF.

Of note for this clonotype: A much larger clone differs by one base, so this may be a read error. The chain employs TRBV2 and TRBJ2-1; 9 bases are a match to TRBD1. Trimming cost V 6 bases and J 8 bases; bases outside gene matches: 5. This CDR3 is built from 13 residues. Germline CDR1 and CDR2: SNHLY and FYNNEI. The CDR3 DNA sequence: TGTGCCAGCAGCCCGGACAGGGGTGATGAGCAGTTCTTC. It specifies CASSPDRGDEQFF.

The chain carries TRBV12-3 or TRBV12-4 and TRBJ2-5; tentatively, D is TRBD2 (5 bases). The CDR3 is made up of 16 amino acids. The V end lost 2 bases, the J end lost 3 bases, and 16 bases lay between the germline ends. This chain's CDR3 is CASSLFRDSGKETQYF. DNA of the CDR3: TGTGCCAGCAGTTTATTCCGGGATAGTGGGAAAGAGACCCAGTACTTC.

For the CDR3, the DNA is TGTGCCAGCAGTTACGGGGCAGGGAGGGGGGGCAATGAGCAGTTCTTC. Translation gives CASSYGAGRGGNEQFF. The chain is built from TRBV6-5 and TRBJ2-1, with TRBD2 as a possible D gene (7 bases). The CDR3 covers 16 residues. V lost 2 bases and J 6 bases, leaving 17 bases between the germline ends. Germline-derived CDR1 and CDR2 are MNHEY and SVGAGI.

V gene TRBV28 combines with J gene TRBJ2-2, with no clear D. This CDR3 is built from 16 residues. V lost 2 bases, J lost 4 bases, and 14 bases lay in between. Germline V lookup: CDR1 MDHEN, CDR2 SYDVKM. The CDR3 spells CASSLASLVSTGELFF. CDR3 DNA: TGTGCCAGCAGTTTAGCCTCTCTTGTTAGCACCGGGGAGCTGTTTTTT.

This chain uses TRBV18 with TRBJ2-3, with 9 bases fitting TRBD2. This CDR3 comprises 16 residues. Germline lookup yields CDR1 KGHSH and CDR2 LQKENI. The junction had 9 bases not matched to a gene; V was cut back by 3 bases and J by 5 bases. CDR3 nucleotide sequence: TGTGCCAGCTCACCTTGGCGGGAGGGCTTTCAAGATACGCAGTATTTT. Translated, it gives CASSPWREGFQDTQYF. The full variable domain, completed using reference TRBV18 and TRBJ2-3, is NAGVMQNPRHLVRRRGQEARLRCSPMKGHSHVYWYRQLPEEGLKFMVYLQKENIIDESGMPKERFSAEFPKEGPSILRIQQVVRGDSAAYFCASSPWREGFQDTQYFGPGTRLTVL.

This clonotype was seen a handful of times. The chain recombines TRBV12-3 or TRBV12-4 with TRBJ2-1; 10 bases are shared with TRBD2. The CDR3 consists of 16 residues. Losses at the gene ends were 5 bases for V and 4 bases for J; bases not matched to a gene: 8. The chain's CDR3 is CASSPLAGEGYNEQFF. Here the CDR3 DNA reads TGTGCCAGCAGTCCCCTAGCGGGAGAGGGTTACAATGAGCAGTTCTTC.

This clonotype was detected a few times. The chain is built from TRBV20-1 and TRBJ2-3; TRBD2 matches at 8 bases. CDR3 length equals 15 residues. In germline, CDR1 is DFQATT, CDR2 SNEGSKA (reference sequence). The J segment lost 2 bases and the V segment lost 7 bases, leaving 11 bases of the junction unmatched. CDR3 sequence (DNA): TGCAGTGGGGGTGGGTTAGCGGGGTCCACAGATACGCAGTATTTT. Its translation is CSGGGLAGSTDTQYF.

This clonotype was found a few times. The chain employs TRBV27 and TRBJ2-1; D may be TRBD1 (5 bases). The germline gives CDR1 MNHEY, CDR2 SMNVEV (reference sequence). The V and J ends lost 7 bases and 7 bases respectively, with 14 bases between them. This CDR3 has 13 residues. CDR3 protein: CASNSGSGNEQFF. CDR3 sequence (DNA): TGTGCCAGCAACTCAGGGTCGGGTAATGAGCAGTTCTTC.